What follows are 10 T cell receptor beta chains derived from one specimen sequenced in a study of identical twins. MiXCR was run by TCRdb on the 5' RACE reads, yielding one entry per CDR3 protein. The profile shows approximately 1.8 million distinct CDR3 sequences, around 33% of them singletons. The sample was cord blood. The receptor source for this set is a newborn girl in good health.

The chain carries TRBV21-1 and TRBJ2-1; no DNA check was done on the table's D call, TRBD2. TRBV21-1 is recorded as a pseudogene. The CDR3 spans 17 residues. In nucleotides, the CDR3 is TGTGCCAGCAGCCATCGGACTACTCTAGCGGGGCACAATGAGCAGTTCTTC. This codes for CASSHRTTLAGHNEQFF.

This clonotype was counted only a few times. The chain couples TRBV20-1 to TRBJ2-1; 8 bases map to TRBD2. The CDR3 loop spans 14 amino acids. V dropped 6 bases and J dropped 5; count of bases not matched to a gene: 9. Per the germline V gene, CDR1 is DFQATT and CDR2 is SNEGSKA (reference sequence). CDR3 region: CSALFGGGNNEQFF. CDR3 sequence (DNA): TGCAGTGCCCTCTTCGGCGGGGGGAACAATGAGCAGTTCTTC.

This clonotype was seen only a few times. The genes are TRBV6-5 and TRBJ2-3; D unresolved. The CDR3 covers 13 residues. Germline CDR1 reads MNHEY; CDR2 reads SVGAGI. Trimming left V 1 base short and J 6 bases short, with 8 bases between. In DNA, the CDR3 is TGTGCCAGCAGTTACTGGCAGTGGGATACGCAGTATTTT. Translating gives CASSYWQWDTQYF.

Here the CDR3 DNA reads TGTGCCAGCAGTTATCGACTAGCGGCTTACAATGAGCAGTACTTC. Translated: CASSYRLAAYNEQYF. The genes are TRBV27 and TRBJ2-7; 9 positions match TRBD2. Germline CDR1 and CDR2: MNHEY and SMNVEV (reference sequence). The CDR3 runs 15 residues. V gave up 4 bases and J gave up 7 bases; unmatched junction bases: 11.

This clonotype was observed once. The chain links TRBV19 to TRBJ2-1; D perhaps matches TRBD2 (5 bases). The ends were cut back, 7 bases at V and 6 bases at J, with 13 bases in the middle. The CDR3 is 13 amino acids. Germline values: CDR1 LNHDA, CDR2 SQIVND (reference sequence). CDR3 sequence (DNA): TGTGCCAGTAACCCATGGAGGTCCAATGAGCAGTTCTTC. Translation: CASNPWRSNEQFF.

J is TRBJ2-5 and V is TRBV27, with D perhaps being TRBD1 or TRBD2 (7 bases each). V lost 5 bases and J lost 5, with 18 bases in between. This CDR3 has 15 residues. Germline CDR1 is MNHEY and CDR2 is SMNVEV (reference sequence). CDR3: CASSKYVQGGETQYF. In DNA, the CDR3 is TGTGCCAGCAGTAAATACGTCCAGGGGGGGGAGACCCAGTACTTC.

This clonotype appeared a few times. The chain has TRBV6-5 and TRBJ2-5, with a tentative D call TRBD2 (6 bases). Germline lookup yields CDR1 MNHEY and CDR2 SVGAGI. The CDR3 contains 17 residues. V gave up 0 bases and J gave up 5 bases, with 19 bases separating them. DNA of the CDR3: TGTGCCAGCAGTTACTCGTTTACTAGCCCCTCCTTGGAGACCCAGTACTTC. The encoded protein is CASSYSFTSPSLETQYF.

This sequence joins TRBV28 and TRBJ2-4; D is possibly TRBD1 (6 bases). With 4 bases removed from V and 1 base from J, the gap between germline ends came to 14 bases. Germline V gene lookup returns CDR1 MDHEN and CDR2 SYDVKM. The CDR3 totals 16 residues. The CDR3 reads CASSSPATGAKNIQYF. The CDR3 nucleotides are TGTGCCAGCAGTTCCCCCGCAACAGGGGCCAAAAACATTCAGTACTTC.

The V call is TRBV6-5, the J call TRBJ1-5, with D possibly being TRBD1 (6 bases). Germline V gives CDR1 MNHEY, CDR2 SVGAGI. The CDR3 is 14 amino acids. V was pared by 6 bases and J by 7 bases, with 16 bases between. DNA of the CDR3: TGTGCCAGCAGACAGGGACCGTATGGCCAGCCCCAGCATTTT. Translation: CASRQGPYGQPQHF.

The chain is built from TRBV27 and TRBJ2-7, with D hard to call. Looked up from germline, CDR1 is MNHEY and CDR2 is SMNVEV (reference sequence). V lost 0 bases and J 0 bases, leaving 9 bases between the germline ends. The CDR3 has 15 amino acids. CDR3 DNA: TGTGCCAGCAGTTTATCTGCCTTGAGCTCCTACGAGCAGTACTTC. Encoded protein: CASSLSALSSYEQYF.